This passage covers 9 T cell receptor beta chains from one sample sequenced in a study of OX40 agonist ivuxolimab in advanced cancers. TCRdb's copy holds only in-frame clones and misses some; the assay was immunoSEQ multiplex PCR. The sample lists approximately 78,000 clones, about 85% occurring once. Sequenced material: CD4+ or CD8+ T cells sorted from blood, taken in a trial of the OX40 agonist ivuxolimab. The receptors shown here come from an adult with an advanced solid tumor such as melanoma, head and neck, liver or kidney cancer.

The chain employs TRBV6-1 and TRBJ1-5; unclear D gene. The CDR3 has 13 residues. Germline V gives CDR1 MNHNS, CDR2 SASEGT. Between the trimmed V and J ends, which lost 1 base and 3 bases, there was a span of 4 bases. DNA for the CDR3: TGTGCCAGCAGTGAAGTCATCAATCAGCCCCAGCATTTT. Its protein product is CASSEVINQPQHF.

This chain connects TRBV11-3 to TRBJ1-2; 8 bases fit TRBD1. V gave up 0 bases and J gave up 7 bases; unmatched junction bases: 7. Germline CDR1 reads SGHNT; CDR2 reads YENEEA. CDR3 length: 15 residues. CDR3 sequence reads: CASSLDHQGAVGYTF. The CDR3 DNA reads TGTGCCAGCAGCTTAGATCATCAGGGGGCTGTTGGCTACACCTTC. Drawing the rest from reference TRBV11-3 and TRBJ1-2, the complete variable domain is EAGVVQSPRYKIIEKKQPVAFWCNPISGHNTLYWYLQNLGQGPELLIRYENEEAVDDSQLPKDRFSAERLKGVDSTLKIQPAELGDSAVYLCASSLDHQGAVGYTFGSGTRLTVV.

The gene calls are TRBV7-2 and TRBJ1-4; D is possibly TRBD1 (6 bases). CDR3 size: 15 residues. Germline assignment: CDR1 SGHTA and CDR2 FQGNSA. Trimming removed 1 base from V and 8 bases from J, with 14 bases in between. The CDR3 bases are TGTGCCAGCAGCTTAGTAGCAGGGGTGGGGGAAAAACTGTTTTTT. Amino acid sequence: CASSLVAGVGEKLFF.

This chain links TRBV18 with TRBJ2-7; 7 bases line up with TRBD2. CDR3 length: 15 residues. J was trimmed by 4 bases and V by 6 bases; bases with no gene match: 12. The germline V gene has CDR1 KGHSH and CDR2 LQKENI. CDR3 in DNA: TGTGCCAGCTCGTCATCTCTAAGCGGGACGTACGAGCAGTACTTC. As protein: CASSSSLSGTYEQYF.

This clone was seen a single time. The CDR3 here is CASSFLQETQYF. CDR3 DNA: TGTGCCAGCAGCTTCCTACAAGAGACCCAGTACTTC. The J gene is TRBJ2-5, the V gene TRBV5-5; D ambiguous. This CDR3 has 12 amino acids. V lost 2 bases, J lost 2 bases, and 4 bases lay in between. In germline, CDR1 is SGHKS, CDR2 YYEKEE (reference sequence). Complete variable domain (other parts from reference TRBV5-5 and TRBJ2-5): DAGVTQSPTHLIKTRGQQVTLRCSPISGHKSVSWYQQVLGQGPQFIFQYYEKEERGRGNFPDRFSARQFPNYSSELNVNALLLGDSALYLCASSFLQETQYFGPGTRLLVL.

This CDR3 is CASGHPSSYNEQFF. Written as DNA, the CDR3 is TGTGCCAGCGGGCACCCGAGCTCCTACAATGAGCAGTTCTTC. V usage is TRBV27 and J usage is TRBJ2-1; no definite D call. Germline loops: CDR1 MNHEY, CDR2 SMNVEV (reference sequence). The length of the CDR3 is 14 residues. Trimming took off 8 bases at V and 0 bases at J, with 11 bases between the two ends.

Note on this clone: The same CDR3 also results from other DNA sequences found in this sample. The rearrangement links TRBV28 to TRBJ1-5; D is undetermined. CDR1 is MDHEN and CDR2 is SYDVKM in the germline V gene. Trimming removed 3 bases from V and 4 bases from J, with 10 bases in between. This CDR3 spans 14 amino acids. Here the CDR3 reads CASSLGGTNQPQHF. CDR3 DNA sequence: TGTGCCAGCAGTTTGGGCGGTACTAATCAGCCCCAGCATTTT.

This clone was detected only once. The chain couples TRBV9 to TRBJ2-3; D may match TRBD1 or TRBD2 (5 bases each). This CDR3 has 17 amino acids. Germline CDR1 is SGDLS and CDR2 is YYNGEE. Trimming took off 3 bases at V and 0 bases at J, with 17 bases between the two ends. CDR3 DNA sequence: TGTGCCAGCAGCGCCGGGCTGTGGGGGAGTAGCACAGATACGCAGTATTTT. Protein: CASSAGLWGSSTDTQYF.

The chain joins TRBV29-1 to TRBJ2-2, with a tentative D call TRBD1 (5 bases). V lost 1 base and J 5 bases, leaving 8 bases between the germline ends. This CDR3 comprises 13 residues. Germline V gene sequence: CDR1 SQVTM, CDR2 ANQGSEA. The CDR3 DNA is TGCAGCGTTGAAGGGGGCTGGACCGGGGAGCTGTTTTTT. Protein: CSVEGGWTGELFF.